This T cell receptor beta chain was captured in a study of blood T cell repertoires in COVID-19. Study as a whole: The samples span acute and convalescent COVID-19 from the United States, Italy and Spain. PBMCs, B-cell-depleted T cells, or T cells were the source of the cDNA or gDNA that made up the material.

Original processing notes: It was from reference gene primer amplification that nucleated cell counts were estimated. The method was immunoSEQ multiplex PCR; TCRdb's version includes in-frame clones alone and lacks a portion of them. V and J calls and clone size are given by that table; D and trimming were obtained from the DNA. The sample carries some 150,000 clones, approximately 83% recorded once. CDR1 is MGHDK and CDR2 is SYGVNS in the germline V gene. Trimming shortened V by 5 bases and J by 5 bases, and 21 bases separated the two germline ends. The CDR3 runs 16 residues. The count of this clone is one.

Input material: peripheral blood. The TCR was taken from a human donor in a cohort sampled during active COVID-19. The J gene is TRBJ2-5, the V gene TRBV25-1; D may be TRBD2 (5 bases). For the CDR3, the DNA is TGTGCCAGCAGTAGAGGAGGAAGCCCCTTCTACGAGACCCAGTACTTC. The encoded protein is CASSRGGSPFYETQYF.